This TCR beta chain stems from a study of shared clonotypes between healthy human individuals. Study-wide findings and caveats: Rarefaction revealed incomplete sorted-subset sequencing despite large depth.

CDR1 and CDR2 from the germline V gene are MNHEY and SMNVEV (reference sequence). V was pared by 5 bases and J by 7 bases, with 3 bases of the junction left unmatched. The CDR3 consists of 14 residues. The table lists this clone with a count of one. The target antigen is unknown. The method was immunoSEQ multiplex PCR; TCRdb's version includes in-frame clones alone and lacks a portion of them. The sample records over 1.4 million clones, roughly 95% being singletons. The receptor was isolated from a man aged 25-45 years in good health. V usage is TRBV27 and J usage is TRBJ1-5; 12 bases agree with TRBD1. The sequenced material came from naive CD4+ T cells sorted from blood. Sample subset: CD45RA+ positively selected. CDR3 protein: CASSAGQGAQPQHF. Here the CDR3 DNA reads TGTGCCAGCAGTGCGGGACAGGGGGCACAGCCCCAGCATTTT.